A single TCR beta chain is shown here with its context. The antigen is undetermined. Read coverage stops 3 residues before the CDR3 terminus; the germline J gene supplies the remainder. This sample was included in a study of T cells in women clearing cervical HPV infection. The study, taken as a whole, reports: CIN3+ cases had significantly higher TCR richness than controls; evenness did not differ.

Germline V gives CDR1 SNHLY, CDR2 FYNNEI. This CDR3 contains 15 residues. TCRdb keeps only in-frame clones here, not all; method: immunoSEQ multiplex PCR. Its clone listing holds tens of thousands of clones. The rearrangement links TRBV2 to TRBJ1-2; D is unresolved. The sequence was collected from a woman between 18 and 75 years old with a cervical HPV16 infection that either progressed to CIN3+ or cleared (not recorded which). The sample comprised blood buffy coat. The DNA read from the CDR3 is TGTGCCAGCAGTGAATTCCAGCGGTACGCCTACGAC. Its protein product is CASSEFQRYAYD. The full CDR3 sequence reads CASSEFQRYAYDYTF.